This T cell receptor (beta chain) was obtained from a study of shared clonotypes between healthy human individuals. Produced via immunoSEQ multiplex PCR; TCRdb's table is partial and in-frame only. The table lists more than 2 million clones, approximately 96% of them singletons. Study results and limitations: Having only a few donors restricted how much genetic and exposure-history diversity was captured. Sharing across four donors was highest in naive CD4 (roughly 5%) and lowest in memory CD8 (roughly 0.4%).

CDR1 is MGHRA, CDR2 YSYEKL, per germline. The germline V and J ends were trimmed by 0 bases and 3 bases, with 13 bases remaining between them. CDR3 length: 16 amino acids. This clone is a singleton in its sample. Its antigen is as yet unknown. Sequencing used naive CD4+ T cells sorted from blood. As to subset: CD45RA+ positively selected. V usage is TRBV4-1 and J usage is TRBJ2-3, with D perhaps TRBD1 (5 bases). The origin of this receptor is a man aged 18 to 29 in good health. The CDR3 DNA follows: TGCGCCAGCAGCCAAGATAAGAAGGGGTGGACAGATACGCAGTATTTT. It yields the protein CASSQDKKGWTDTQYF.